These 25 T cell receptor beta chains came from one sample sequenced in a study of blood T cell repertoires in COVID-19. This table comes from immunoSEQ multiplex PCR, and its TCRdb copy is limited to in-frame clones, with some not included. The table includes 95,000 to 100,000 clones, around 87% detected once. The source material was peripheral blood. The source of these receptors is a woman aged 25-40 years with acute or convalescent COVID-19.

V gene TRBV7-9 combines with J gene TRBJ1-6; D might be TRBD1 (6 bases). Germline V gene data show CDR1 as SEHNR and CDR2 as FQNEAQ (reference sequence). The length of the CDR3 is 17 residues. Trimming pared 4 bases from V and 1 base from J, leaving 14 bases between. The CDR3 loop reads CASSSDGTISYNSPLHF. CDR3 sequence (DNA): TGTGCCAGCAGCTCGGACGGGACAATATCCTATAATTCACCCCTCCACTTT. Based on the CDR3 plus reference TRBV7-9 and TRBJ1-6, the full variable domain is DTGVSQNPRHKITKRGQNVTFRCDPISEHNRLYWYRQTLGQGPEFLTYFQNEAQLEKSRLLSDRFSAERPKGSFSTLEIQRTEQGDSAMYLCASSSDGTISYNSPLHFGNGTRLTVT.

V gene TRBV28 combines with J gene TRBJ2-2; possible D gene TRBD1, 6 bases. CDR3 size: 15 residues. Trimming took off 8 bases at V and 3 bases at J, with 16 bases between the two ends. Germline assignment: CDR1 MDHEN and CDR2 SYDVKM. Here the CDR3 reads CASVIGGQHTGELFF. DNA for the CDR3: TGTGCCAGCGTTATAGGTGGACAGCACACCGGGGAGCTGTTTTTT.

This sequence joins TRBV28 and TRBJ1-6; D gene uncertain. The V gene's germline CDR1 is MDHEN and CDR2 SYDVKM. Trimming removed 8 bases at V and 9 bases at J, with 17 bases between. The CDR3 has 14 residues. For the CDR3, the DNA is TGTGCCAGCCATGAAATTGGACGGGGTTCACCCCTCCACTTT. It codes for CASHEIGRGSPLHF.

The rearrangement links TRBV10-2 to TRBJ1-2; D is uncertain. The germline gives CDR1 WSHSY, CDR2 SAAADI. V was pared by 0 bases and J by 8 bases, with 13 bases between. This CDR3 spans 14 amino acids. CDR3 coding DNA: TGCGCCAGCAGTGAGTCCGACCTACGCGGGGGCTACACCTTC. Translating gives CASSESDLRGGYTF.

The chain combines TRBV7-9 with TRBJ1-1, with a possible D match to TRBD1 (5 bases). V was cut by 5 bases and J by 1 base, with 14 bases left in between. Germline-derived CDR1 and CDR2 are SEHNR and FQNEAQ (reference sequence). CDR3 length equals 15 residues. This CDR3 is CASSLLRGGNTEAFF. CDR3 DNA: TGTGCCAGCAGCCTCCTAAGGGGCGGGAACACTGAAGCTTTCTTT.

In nucleotides, the CDR3 is TGTGCCAGCAGCTTAGTAAGGCTAGCGGGGGCCGGGGAGCTGTTTTTT. Encoded protein: CASSLVRLAGAGELFF. V gene TRBV11-2 combines with J gene TRBJ2-2, with 10 positions matching TRBD2. V was pared by 1 base and J by 6 bases, with 5 bases of the junction left unmatched. Germline V CDR1 and CDR2: SGHAT, FQNNGV. The CDR3 is 16 residues long.

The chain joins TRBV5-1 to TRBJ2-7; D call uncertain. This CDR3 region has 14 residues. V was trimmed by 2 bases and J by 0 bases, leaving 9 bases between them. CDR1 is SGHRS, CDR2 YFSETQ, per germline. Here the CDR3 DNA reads TGCGCCAGCAGCTTCGGTGTCCCCTCCTACGAGCAGTACTTC. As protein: CASSFGVPSYEQYF.

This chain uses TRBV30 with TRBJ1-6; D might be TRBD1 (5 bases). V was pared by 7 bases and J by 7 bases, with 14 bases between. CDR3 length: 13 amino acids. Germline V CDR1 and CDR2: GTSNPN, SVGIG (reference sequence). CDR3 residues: CASIGQVNSPLHF. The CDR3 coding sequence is TGTGCCTCTATTGGACAAGTCAATTCACCCCTCCACTTT. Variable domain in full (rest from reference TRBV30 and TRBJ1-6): SQTIHQWPATLVQPVGSPLSLECTVEGTSNPNLYWYRQAAGRGLQLLFYSVGIGQISSEVPQNLSASRPQDRQFILSSKKLLLSDSGFYLCASIGQVNSPLHFGNGTRLTVT.

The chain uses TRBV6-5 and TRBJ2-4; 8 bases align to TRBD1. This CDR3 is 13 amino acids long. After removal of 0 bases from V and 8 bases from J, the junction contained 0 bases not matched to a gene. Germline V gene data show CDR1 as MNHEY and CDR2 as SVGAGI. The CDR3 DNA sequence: TGTGCCAGCAGTTACTCGGGACAGGACATTCAGTACTTC. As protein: CASSYSGQDIQYF.

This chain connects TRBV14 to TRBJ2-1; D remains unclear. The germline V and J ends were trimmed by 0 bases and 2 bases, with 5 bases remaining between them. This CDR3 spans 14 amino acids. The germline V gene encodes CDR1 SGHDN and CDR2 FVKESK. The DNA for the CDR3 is TGTGCCAGCAGCCAAGATTGGCCCTACAATGAGCAGTTCTTC. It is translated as CASSQDWPYNEQFF.

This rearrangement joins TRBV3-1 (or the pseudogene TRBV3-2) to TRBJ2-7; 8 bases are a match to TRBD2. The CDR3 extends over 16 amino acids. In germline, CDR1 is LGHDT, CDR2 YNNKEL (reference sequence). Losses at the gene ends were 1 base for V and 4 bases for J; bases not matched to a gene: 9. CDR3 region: CASSQAPGLDRYEQYF. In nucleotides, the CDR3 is TGTGCCAGCAGCCAAGCCCCGGGACTAGATCGTTACGAGCAGTACTTC.

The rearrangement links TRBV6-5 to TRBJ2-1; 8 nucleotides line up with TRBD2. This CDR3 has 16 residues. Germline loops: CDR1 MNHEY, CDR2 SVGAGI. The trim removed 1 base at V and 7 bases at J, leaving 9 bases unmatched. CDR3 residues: CASSYYSGAKGNEQFF. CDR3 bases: TGTGCCAGCAGTTACTATAGCGGGGCCAAGGGTAATGAGCAGTTCTTC.

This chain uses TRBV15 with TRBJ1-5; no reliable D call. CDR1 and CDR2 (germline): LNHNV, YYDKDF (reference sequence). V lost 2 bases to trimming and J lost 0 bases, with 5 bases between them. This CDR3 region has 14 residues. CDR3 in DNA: TGTGCCACCAGCAGATCAGTTAGCAATCAGCCCCAGCATTTT. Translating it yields CATSRSVSNQPQHF.

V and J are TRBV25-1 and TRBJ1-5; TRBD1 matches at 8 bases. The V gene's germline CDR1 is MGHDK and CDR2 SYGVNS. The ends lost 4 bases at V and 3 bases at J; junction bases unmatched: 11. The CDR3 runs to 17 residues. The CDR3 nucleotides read TGTGCCAGCAGTGGCCGCAGGGGGCAGGAGGACAATCAGCCCCAGCATTTT. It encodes CASSGRRGQEDNQPQHF.

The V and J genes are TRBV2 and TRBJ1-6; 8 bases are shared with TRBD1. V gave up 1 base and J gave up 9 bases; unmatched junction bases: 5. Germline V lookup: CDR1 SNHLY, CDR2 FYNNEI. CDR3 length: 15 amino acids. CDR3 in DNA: TGTGCCAGCAGTGAAGTGGGACAGGTGGGTTCACCCCTCCACTTT. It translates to CASSEVGQVGSPLHF.

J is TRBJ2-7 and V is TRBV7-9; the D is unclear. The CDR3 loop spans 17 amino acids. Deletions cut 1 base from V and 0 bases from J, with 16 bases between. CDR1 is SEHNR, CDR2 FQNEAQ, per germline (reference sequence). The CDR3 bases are TGTGCCAGCAGCTTAGATGTTTTAGCAGAAAGCTCCTACGAGCAGTACTTC. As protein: CASSLDVLAESSYEQYF. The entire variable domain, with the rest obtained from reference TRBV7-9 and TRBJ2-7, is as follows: DTGVSQNPRHKITKRGQNVTFRCDPISEHNRLYWYRQTLGQGPEFLTYFQNEAQLEKSRLLSDRFSAERPKGSFSTLEIQRTEQGDSAMYLCASSLDVLAESSYEQYFGPGTRLTVT.

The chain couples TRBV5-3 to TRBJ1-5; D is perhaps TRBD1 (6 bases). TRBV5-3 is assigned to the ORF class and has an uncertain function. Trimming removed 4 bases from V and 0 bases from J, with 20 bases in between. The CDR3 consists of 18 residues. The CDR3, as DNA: TGTGCCAGAAGCCGCTTAAGGGGGGGTGGTCGTAGCAATCAGCCCCAGCATTTT. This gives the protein CARSRLRGGGRSNQPQHF.

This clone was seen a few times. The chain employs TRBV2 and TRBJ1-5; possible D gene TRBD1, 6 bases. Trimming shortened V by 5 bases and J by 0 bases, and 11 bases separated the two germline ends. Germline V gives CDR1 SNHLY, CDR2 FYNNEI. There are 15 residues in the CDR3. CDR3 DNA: TGTGCCAGCAGTATCGACAGGAGTAGCAATCAGCCCCAGCATTTT. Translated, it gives CASSIDRSSNQPQHF.

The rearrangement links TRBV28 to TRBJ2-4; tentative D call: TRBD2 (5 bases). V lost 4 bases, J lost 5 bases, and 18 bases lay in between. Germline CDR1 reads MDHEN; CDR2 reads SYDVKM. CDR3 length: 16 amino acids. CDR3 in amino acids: CASSSQSAGGQNIQYF. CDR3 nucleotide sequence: TGTGCCAGCAGTTCCCAATCCGCGGGTGGCCAAAACATTCAGTACTTC.

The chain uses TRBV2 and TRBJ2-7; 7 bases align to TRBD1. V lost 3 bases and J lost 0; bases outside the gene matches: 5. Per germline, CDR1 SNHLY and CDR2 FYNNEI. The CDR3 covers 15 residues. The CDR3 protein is CASSEAWDSSYEQYF. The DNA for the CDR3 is TGTGCCAGCAGTGAGGCTTGGGACAGCTCCTACGAGCAGTACTTC.

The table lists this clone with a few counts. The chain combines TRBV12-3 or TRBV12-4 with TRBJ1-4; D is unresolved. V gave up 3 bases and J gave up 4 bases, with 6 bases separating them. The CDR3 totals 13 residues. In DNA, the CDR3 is TGTGCCAGCAGTTTGAGAAGTAATGAAAAACTGTTTTTT. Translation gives CASSLRSNEKLFF.

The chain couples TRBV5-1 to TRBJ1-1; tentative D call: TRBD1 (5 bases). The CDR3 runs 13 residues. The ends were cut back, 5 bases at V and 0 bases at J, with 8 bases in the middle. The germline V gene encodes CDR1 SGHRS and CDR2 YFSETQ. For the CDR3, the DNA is TGCGCCAGCAGAGACAGATTGAACACTGAAGCTTTCTTT. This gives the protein CASRDRLNTEAFF.

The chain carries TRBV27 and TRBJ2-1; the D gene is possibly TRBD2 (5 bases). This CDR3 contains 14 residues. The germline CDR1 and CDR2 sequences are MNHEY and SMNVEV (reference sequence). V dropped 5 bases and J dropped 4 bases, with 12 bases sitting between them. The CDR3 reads CASSLQRGYNEQFF. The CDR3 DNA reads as TGTGCCAGCAGTCTACAAAGAGGGTACAATGAGCAGTTCTTC.

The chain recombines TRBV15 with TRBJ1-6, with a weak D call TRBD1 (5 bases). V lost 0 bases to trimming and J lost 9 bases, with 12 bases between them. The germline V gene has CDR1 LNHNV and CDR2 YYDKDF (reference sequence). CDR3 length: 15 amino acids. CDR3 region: CATSRDFQGGSPLHF. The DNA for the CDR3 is TGTGCCACCAGCAGAGATTTTCAGGGTGGTTCACCCCTCCACTTT.

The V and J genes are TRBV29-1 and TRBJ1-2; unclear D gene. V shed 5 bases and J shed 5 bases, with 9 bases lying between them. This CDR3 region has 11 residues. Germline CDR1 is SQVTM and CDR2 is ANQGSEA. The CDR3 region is CSVRLWYGYTF. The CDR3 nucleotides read TGCAGCGTTCGACTCTGGTATGGCTACACCTTC.